Shown below are 23 T cell receptor beta chains from a single sample sequenced in a study of blood T cell repertoires in COVID-19. Repertoires were generated with immunoSEQ multiplex PCR, while TCRdb's copy carries only in-frame clones and drops some. The sample includes 70,000 to 75,000 clones, 79% seen only once; the top ten take about 30%. Sequencing used peripheral blood. Every receptor here comes from a man aged 60-69 years with active or convalescent COVID-19.

This clone has only one observation. V usage is TRBV27 and J usage is TRBJ2-3, with TRBD2 matching 13 bases. The V gene end was trimmed by 6 bases and the J gene end by 4 bases; junction bases not matched to a gene: 1. CDR3 length equals 14 residues. Germline CDR1 reads MNHEY; CDR2 reads SMNVEV (reference sequence). The CDR3 reads CASRTSGGADTQYF. The CDR3 DNA sequence: TGTGCCAGCAGAACTAGCGGGGGGGCAGATACGCAGTATTTT.

This clone has only one observation. This CDR3 is CASSFKNTGELFF. In DNA, the CDR3 is TGTGCCAGCAGCTTCAAGAACACCGGGGAGCTGTTTTTT. This sequence joins TRBV11-1 and TRBJ2-2, with D unresolved. Trimming shortened V by 3 bases and J by 1 base, and 3 bases separated the two germline ends. CDR1 is SGHAT, CDR2 FQDESV, per germline (reference sequence). The CDR3 is 13 residues long.

The gene calls are TRBV11-2 and TRBJ2-3; a possible D gene is TRBD2 (6 bases). Germline CDR1 and CDR2: SGHAT and FQNNGV. V was shortened by 10 bases and J by 0 bases, with 14 bases between the two germline ends. The CDR3 runs 14 residues. CDR3 coding DNA: TGTGCCACAGGGCGGGAAGGGAGCACAGATACGCAGTATTTT. Translated: CATGREGSTDTQYF.

V gene TRBV5-5 combines with J gene TRBJ2-2; TRBD1 matches 8 bases. V shed 1 base and J 5 bases; nucleotides not matched to a gene: 1. This CDR3 is 14 amino acids long. The germline V gene encodes CDR1 SGHKS and CDR2 YYEKEE (reference sequence). CDR3 region: CASSLTGGTGELFF. The CDR3 DNA sequence: TGTGCCAGCAGCTTGACAGGGGGGACCGGGGAGCTGTTTTTT.

This chain connects TRBV4-1 to TRBJ1-2; D possibly corresponds to TRBD1 (6 bases). The CDR3 covers 16 residues. Germline values: CDR1 MGHRA, CDR2 YSYEKL. V shed 0 bases and J shed 6 bases, with 17 bases lying between them. The DNA of the CDR3 is TGCGCCAGCAGCCAAGATGGCACAGGGTATCAGGATGGCTACACCTTC. It yields the protein CASSQDGTGYQDGYTF.

The genes are TRBV6-6 and TRBJ2-5, with 8 bases fitting TRBD1. This CDR3 is 14 amino acids long. Germline V gene data show CDR1 as MNHNY and CDR2 as SVGAGI (reference sequence). With 6 bases clipped from V and 5 bases from J, the junction kept 8 bases outside the gene matches. The CDR3: CASRMTGVEETQYF. The DNA of the CDR3 is TGTGCCAGCAGGATGACAGGGGTAGAGGAGACCCAGTACTTC.

V is TRBV21-1 and J is TRBJ2-7; the table assigns TRBD2, which was not confirmed against the DNA. TRBV21-1 is designated a pseudogene. This CDR3 spans 12 amino acids. CDR3 nucleotides: TGTGCCAGCAGAGCGACCGGCCACGAGCAGTACTTC. Translation gives CASRATGHEQYF.

Only one count was recorded for this clone. The chain carries TRBV10-3 and TRBJ2-1; 7 nucleotides match TRBD1. Germline V CDR1 and CDR2: ENHRY, SYGVKD. The V segment lost 4 bases and the J segment 5 bases; nucleotides outside the gene matches: 5. This CDR3 has 14 residues. The CDR3 DNA sequence: TGTGCCATCAGTGGACAGGGTCCTGACAATGAGCAGTTCTTC. Translation: CAISGQGPDNEQFF.

Details on this clone: One end of the junction does not line up with germline, which may come from a read error. V usage is TRBV7-2 and J usage is TRBJ1-4; 7 bases are shared with TRBD1. This CDR3 is 14 amino acids long. The germline gives CDR1 SGHTA, CDR2 FQGNSA. This chain's CDR3 is CASSKTGFVGKTVF. As DNA, the CDR3 is TGTGCCAGCAGCAAGACAGGGTTTGTAGGAAAAACTGTTTTT.

The V and J genes are TRBV3-1 (or the pseudogene TRBV3-2) and TRBJ1-5; D not certain. Trimming left V 2 bases short and J 3 bases short, with 2 bases between. Germline V CDR1 and CDR2: LGHDT, YNNKEL (reference sequence). This CDR3 has 12 residues. CDR3: CASSQLNQPQHF. As DNA, the CDR3 is TGTGCCAGCAGCCAACTCAATCAGCCCCAGCATTTT.

The V call is TRBV30, the J call TRBJ1-5; D might be TRBD1 (6 bases). This CDR3 is built from 14 residues. Per the germline V gene, CDR1 is GTSNPN and CDR2 is SVGIG (reference sequence). V dropped 1 base and J dropped 4 bases, with 11 bases sitting between them. This CDR3 reads CAWSGDMVNQPQHF. The CDR3 DNA follows: TGTGCCTGGAGTGGGGACATGGTGAATCAGCCCCAGCATTTT.

The V gene is TRBV27, the J gene TRBJ1-5; tentatively, D is TRBD1 (5 bases). The CDR3 loop spans 14 amino acids. V was clipped by 3 bases and J by 2 bases, with 8 bases between them. CDR1 and CDR2 (germline): MNHEY, SMNVEV (reference sequence). The CDR3 bases are TGTGCCAGCAGTTTTAGGGGCGGCAATCAGCCCCAGCATTTT. Its protein product is CASSFRGGNQPQHF.

This chain joins TRBV2 and TRBJ2-1; 9 bases are a match to TRBD2. Germline V gives CDR1 SNHLY, CDR2 FYNNEI. Losses at the gene ends were 7 bases for V and 6 bases for J; bases not matched to a gene: 13. CDR3 length: 16 residues. The CDR3 sequence: CASIGALAGGPNEQFF. CDR3 DNA: TGTGCCAGCATCGGGGCACTGGCGGGGGGGCCCAATGAGCAGTTCTTC.

The V and J genes are TRBV14 and TRBJ2-5, with a tentative D call TRBD2 (5 bases). The germline V gene has CDR1 SGHDN and CDR2 FVKESK. With 2 bases removed from V and 5 bases from J, the gap between germline ends came to 15 bases. There are 15 residues in the CDR3. CDR3: CASSQMTTPRETQYF. CDR3 sequence (DNA): TGTGCCAGCAGCCAAATGACTACTCCAAGGGAGACCCAGTACTTC.

This clone was seen just once. The J gene is TRBJ2-5, the V gene TRBV6-5; possible D gene TRBD1, 5 bases. CDR1 is MNHEY and CDR2 is SVGAGI in the germline V gene. The CDR3 is made up of 11 amino acids. V lost 6 bases, J lost 4 bases, and 6 bases lay in between. The CDR3 sequence: CASRGLETQYF. In DNA, the CDR3 is TGTGCCAGCAGGGGGCTAGAGACCCAGTACTTC.

This chain links TRBV30 with TRBJ1-4; unclear D gene. V gave up 2 bases and J gave up 8 bases, with 18 bases separating them. This CDR3 comprises 15 residues. Germline values: CDR1 GTSNPN, CDR2 SVGIG (reference sequence). CDR3 region: CAWSMTESHGEKLFF. In DNA, the CDR3 is TGTGCCTGGAGTATGACGGAATCACACGGGGAAAAACTGTTTTTT. The full variable domain, with the rest looked up from reference TRBV30 and TRBJ1-4, is SQTIHQWPATLVQPVGSPLSLECTVEGTSNPNLYWYRQAAGRGLQLLFYSVGIGQISSEVPQNLSASRPQDRQFILSSKKLLLSDSGFYLCAWSMTESHGEKLFFGSGTQLSVL.

The gene calls are TRBV12-3 or TRBV12-4 and TRBJ1-5; no clear D gene. The V end was cut by 1 base, the J end by 8 bases, with 3 bases between. The CDR3 is 11 residues long. The CDR3 sequence is CASSLGEPQHF. CDR3 DNA: TGTGCCAGCAGTTTAGGAGAGCCCCAGCATTTT.

The V and J genes are TRBV5-1 and TRBJ2-1, with 7 bases that match TRBD1. CDR1 and CDR2 (germline): SGHRS, YFSETQ. The CDR3 sequence is 14 residues long. V trimming: 1 base; J trimming: 5 bases; junction bases outside the gene matches: 3. The CDR3 sequence: CASSLPTGNNEQFF. In DNA, the CDR3 is TGCGCCAGCAGCTTGCCGACAGGGAACAATGAGCAGTTCTTC.

The genes are TRBV5-6 and TRBJ2-7, with D possibly matching TRBD1 (5 bases). The CDR3 has 14 amino acids. V lost 6 bases to trimming and J lost 1 base, with 14 bases between them. Germline CDR1 SGHDT, CDR2 YYEEEE. The CDR3 DNA is TGTGCCAGCACCTCCAGGGCAGGATCCTACGAGCAGTACTTC. This sequence encodes CASTSRAGSYEQYF.

The rearrangement joins TRBV9 to TRBJ1-2; D gene uncertain. Germline CDR1 and CDR2: SGDLS and YYNGEE. V was shortened by 0 bases and J by 4 bases, with 10 bases between the two germline ends. This CDR3 has 14 amino acids. The CDR3 nucleotides read TGTGCCAGCAGCGTAGCTCTGGGAGCCTATGGCTACACCTTC. Translated, it gives CASSVALGAYGYTF.

This clone was observed a few times. V gene TRBV2 combines with J gene TRBJ1-1, with D unclear. The CDR3 runs 12 residues. Germline loops: CDR1 SNHLY, CDR2 FYNNEI. V was trimmed by 8 bases and J by 4 bases, leaving 11 bases between them. CDR3 in DNA: TGTGCCAGCGGCTTCGGGGTCACTGAAGCTTTCTTT. Translated: CASGFGVTEAFF. Full variable domain (remainder filled in from reference TRBV2 and TRBJ1-1): EPEVTQTPSHQVTQMGQEVILRCVPISNHLYFYWYRQILGQKVEFLVSFYNNEISEKSEIFDDQFSVERPDGSNFTLKIRSTKLEDSAMYFCASGFGVTEAFFGQGTRLTVV.

The CDR3 coding sequence is TGCGCCAGCAGCTTCCGGGACAGGGTCCCCTACGAGCAGTACTTC. Residues: CASSFRDRVPYEQYF. This chain joins TRBV5-1 and TRBJ2-7; 9 nucleotides agree with TRBD1. Germline CDR1 reads SGHRS; CDR2 reads YFSETQ. J was trimmed by 2 bases and V by 2 bases; bases with no gene match: 5. The CDR3 totals 15 residues.

The V gene is TRBV25-1, the J gene TRBJ1-2; weak D call: TRBD1 (5 bases). CDR3 length: 15 amino acids. The germline V gene encodes CDR1 MGHDK and CDR2 SYGVNS. V was pared by 6 bases and J by 5 bases, with 19 bases between. In nucleotides, the CDR3 is TGTGCCAGCAGGACAGCGGGCCCCAGCAAATATGGCTACACCTTC. It specifies CASRTAGPSKYGYTF.